What follows is one TCR beta chain and its context. In the authors' methods: Quantification of nucleated cells was approximated via reference gene primer amplification. Profiling relied on immunoSEQ multiplex PCR, and the TCRdb table lists in-frame clones only, not all of them. From that table come the V and J calls and clone size; the DNA was used to work out D and trimming. The sample carries around 280,000 clones, around 86% recorded once. The data were taken from a study of blood T cell repertoires in COVID-19. Study details: PBMCs, B-cell-depleted T cells, or T cells were the source of the cDNA or gDNA that made up the material.

V dropped 6 bases and J dropped 1 base, with 15 bases sitting between them. Germline V gene sequence: CDR1 ENHRY, CDR2 SYGVKD. The CDR3 extends over 15 amino acids. The TCR originated in a man in his 70s with acute or convalescent COVID-19. This chain connects TRBV10-3 to TRBJ1-1, with D hard to call. The source material was peripheral blood. The CDR3 reads CAIRPSGEQNTEAFF. CDR3 DNA: TGTGCCATCAGACCGTCCGGGGAACAGAACACTGAAGCTTTCTTT.